These 17 T cell receptor beta chains share one sample of origin, sequenced in a study of blood T cells in healthy people across ages. It was with a sample-barcoded 5' primer and a J-beta primer mix that a second PCR of roughly 7 to 11 cycles was run. TCRdb reprocessed the 5' RACE reads via MiXCR and lists one record per CDR3 protein. The profile shows some 1.5 million distinct CDR3 sequences, 25% to 30% of them singletons. The sequenced sample consisted of blood. The source of these receptors is a woman aged 25 to 39 in good health.

This clonotype occurred a few times. This chain links TRBV6-5 with TRBJ2-1; TRBD2 matches at 10 bases. The J call may not be correct, given that the DNA end is closer to TRBJ2-7. The CDR3 runs 15 residues. The germline CDR1 and CDR2 sequences are MNHEY and SVGAGI. As DNA, the CDR3 is TGTGCCAGCATTGCTAGCGGGAGTTCCTACAATGAGCAGTACTTC. This encodes CASIASGSSYNEQYF.

The rearrangement joins TRBV12-3 or TRBV12-4 to TRBJ1-2; no clear D gene. This CDR3 has 15 amino acids. V dropped 3 bases and J dropped 0 bases, with 11 bases sitting between them. CDR3 coding DNA: TGTGCCAGCAGTTTGGATGGGAACCCTAACTATGGCTACACCTTC. Its protein product is CASSLDGNPNYGYTF.

The rearrangement joins TRBV9 to TRBJ2-5; 7 nucleotides align to TRBD1. Germline V gene data show CDR1 as SGDLS and CDR2 as YYNGEE. This CDR3 comprises 15 residues. The junction had 8 bases not matched to a gene; V was cut back by 4 bases and J by 2 bases. The CDR3 DNA follows: TGTGCCAGCAGCCCAGGGGGAGAGAGACAAGAGACCCAGTACTTC. As protein: CASSPGGERQETQYF. The full variable domain, rest sourced from reference TRBV9 and TRBJ2-5, is DSGVTQTPKHLITATGQRVTLRCSPRSGDLSVYWYQQSLDQGLQFLIQYYNGEERAKGNILERFSAQQFPDLHSELNLSSLELGDSALYFCASSPGGERQETQYFGPGTRLLVL.

Worth noting for this clonotype: The junction departs from the called germline gene at one end, perhaps through a read error. This sequence joins TRBV4-1 and TRBJ1-1, with D unresolved. Germline assignment: CDR1 MGHRA and CDR2 YSYEKL. The CDR3 runs 15 residues. This chain's CDR3 is CASSQGSAGNTEAFF. DNA of the CDR3: TGCGCCAGCAGTCAAGGATCGGCAGGCAACACTGAAGCTTTCTTT.

In its sample, this clonotype was seen many times. J is TRBJ2-6 and V is TRBV28, with 8 nucleotides matching TRBD2. Germline V gives CDR1 MDHEN, CDR2 SYDVKM. This CDR3 has 11 amino acids. V shed 5 bases, J shed 13 bases, and the junction held 1 base outside the gene matches. The CDR3 loop reads CASSPGGVLTF. The CDR3 nucleotides are TGTGCCAGCAGTCCGGGGGGGGTCCTGACTTTC.

This clonotype was seen a few times. This chain links TRBV7-2 with TRBJ2-1; D possibly corresponds to TRBD2 (6 bases). The V end lost 0 bases, the J end lost 8 bases, and 17 bases lay between the germline ends. This CDR3 has 16 residues. The V gene's germline CDR1 is SGHTA and CDR2 FQGNSA. Here the CDR3 reads CASSLAPAGAPDEQFF. CDR3 sequence (DNA): TGTGCCAGCAGCTTAGCCCCAGCGGGTGCCCCGGATGAGCAGTTCTTC.

This clonotype was counted only a few times. The rearrangement joins TRBV20-1 to TRBJ2-5; 9 nucleotides line up with TRBD1. This CDR3 has 17 residues. The junction had 13 bases not matched to a gene; V was cut back by 0 bases and J by 5 bases. The germline gives CDR1 DFQATT, CDR2 SNEGSKA (reference sequence). CDR3 in DNA: TGCAGTGCTAGAGACCTCCAAACCGGGACAGGGCGTGAGACCCAGTACTTC. Residues: CSARDLQTGTGRETQYF.

This chain connects TRBV21-1 to TRBJ2-3; TRBD2 is the table's D call and was not checked against the DNA. TRBV21-1 is tagged as a pseudogene. CDR3 length: 17 amino acids. CDR3 sequence reads: CASSKPPTSPFTDTQYF. CDR3 DNA: TGTGCCAGCAGCAAACCTCCGACTAGTCCCTTCACAGATACGCAGTATTTT.

The V call is TRBV18, the J call TRBJ1-2; 9 bases map to TRBD1. The junction had 11 bases not matched to a gene; V was cut back by 7 bases and J by 2 bases. The CDR3 has 16 amino acids. The germline V gene encodes CDR1 KGHSH and CDR2 LQKENI. CDR3 in DNA: TGTGCCAGCTTGGGACAGGGTCTGACCTTCAACTATGGCTACACCTTC. It specifies CASLGQGLTFNYGYTF.

V usage is TRBV7-8 and J usage is TRBJ1-3, with D unclear. The CDR3 length is 15 residues. Trimming removed 3 bases from V and 6 bases from J, with 15 bases in between. Germline V gene sequence: CDR1 SGHVS, CDR2 FQNEAQ. The DNA of the CDR3 is TGTGCCAGCAGCTTGAGCAGTCGGTCCGAAAACACCATATATTTT. It translates to CASSLSSRSENTIYF.

There are a few counts of this clonotype. V usage is TRBV5-1 and J usage is TRBJ1-2; D not certain. There are 13 residues in the CDR3. Germline-derived CDR1 and CDR2 are SGHRS and YFSETQ. The V end was cut by 1 base, the J end by 8 bases, with 12 bases between. The CDR3 region has the DNA TGCGCCAGCAGCTTGAAGCGGGCACGGGGCTACACCTTC. This encodes CASSLKRARGYTF.

This clonotype has only a few counts. The V and J genes are TRBV7-9 and TRBJ2-1, with TRBD2 identical over 9 bases. The length of the CDR3 is 19 residues. With 4 bases clipped from V and 0 bases from J, the junction kept 13 bases outside the gene matches. CDR1 and CDR2 from the germline V gene are SEHNR and FQNEAQ (reference sequence). The CDR3 DNA follows: TGTGCCAGCAGCTCCACCATTAGCGGGGGATTTAGCTCCTACAATGAGCAGTTCTTC. Amino acid sequence: CASSSTISGGFSSYNEQFF.

This clonotype came up many times. The chain is built from TRBV9 and TRBJ1-2; 8 nucleotides match TRBD1. Germline trimming cut 3 bases from V and 0 bases from J; bases unmatched to any gene: 4. The CDR3 sequence is 15 residues long. Germline lookup yields CDR1 SGDLS and CDR2 YYNGEE. The CDR3 bases are TGTGCCAGCAGCGGCACAGGGGGGACTAACTATGGCTACACCTTC. It encodes CASSGTGGTNYGYTF. Filled out from reference TRBV9 and TRBJ1-2, the complete variable domain reads DSGVTQTPKHLITATGQRVTLRCSPRSGDLSVYWYQQSLDQGLQFLIQYYNGEERAKGNILERFSAQQFPDLHSELNLSSLELGDSALYFCASSGTGGTNYGYTFGSGTRLTVV.

This clonotype was seen at least ten times. The chain has TRBV10-3 and TRBJ2-7; D is perhaps TRBD1 (6 bases). Looked up from germline, CDR1 is ENHRY and CDR2 is SYGVKD. V was shortened by 0 bases and J by 3 bases, with 12 bases between the two germline ends. The CDR3 contains 15 residues. In DNA, the CDR3 is TGTGCCATCAGTGAGTCGTCACAGGGCAACTACGAGCAGTACTTC. Translated, it gives CAISESSQGNYEQYF.

The chain couples TRBV29-1 to TRBJ2-6; perhaps TRBD2 as D (5 bases). In germline, CDR1 is SQVTM, CDR2 ANQGSEA. Deletions cut 4 bases from V and 2 bases from J, with 9 bases between. This CDR3 comprises 14 residues. The CDR3 here is CSVVQEAGANVLTF. The CDR3 nucleotides read TGCAGCGTTGTTCAGGAGGCTGGGGCCAACGTCCTGACTTTC.

With regard to this clonotype: Given a much more abundant clone one base away, this may be a read error. V and J are TRBV11-2 and TRBJ2-4; D assignment may be TRBD1 or TRBD2 (5 bases each). The V end lost 3 bases, the J end lost 2 bases, and 8 bases lay between the germline ends. Germline values: CDR1 SGHAT, CDR2 FQNNGV. There are 14 residues in the CDR3. The CDR3 here is CASSLGVTKNIQYF. CDR3 DNA sequence: TGTGCCAGCAGCTTGGGGGTAACCAAAAACATTCAGTACTTC.

This clonotype came up a few times. The V call is TRBV7-9, the J call TRBJ2-7; either TRBD1 or TRBD2 may fit D (5 bases each). Trimming removed 4 bases from V and 6 bases from J, with 22 bases in between. The CDR3 is 16 amino acids. Germline-derived CDR1 and CDR2 are SEHNR and FQNEAQ (reference sequence). This CDR3 reads CASSYSQGAPLLEQYF. Here the CDR3 DNA reads TGTGCCAGCAGCTACTCTCAGGGAGCCCCCCTTCTCGAGCAGTACTTC.